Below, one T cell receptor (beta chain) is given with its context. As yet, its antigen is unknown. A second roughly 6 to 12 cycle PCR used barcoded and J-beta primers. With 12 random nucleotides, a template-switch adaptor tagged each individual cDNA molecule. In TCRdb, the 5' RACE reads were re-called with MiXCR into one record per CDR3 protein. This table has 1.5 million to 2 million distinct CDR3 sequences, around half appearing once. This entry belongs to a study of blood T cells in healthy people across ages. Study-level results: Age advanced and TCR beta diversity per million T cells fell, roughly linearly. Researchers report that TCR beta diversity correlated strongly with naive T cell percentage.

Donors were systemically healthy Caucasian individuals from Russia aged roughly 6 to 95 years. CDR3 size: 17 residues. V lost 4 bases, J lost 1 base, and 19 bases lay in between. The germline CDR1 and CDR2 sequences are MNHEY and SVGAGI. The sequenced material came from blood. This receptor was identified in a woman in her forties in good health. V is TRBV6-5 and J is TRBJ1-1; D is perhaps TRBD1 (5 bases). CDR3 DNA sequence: TGTGCCAGCAGTTCCCGTGCCGGGGGTGGGGGGAACACTGAAGCTTTCTTT. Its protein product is CASSSRAGGGGNTEAFF.